The clone carrying this TCR beta chain was observed a few times. The antigen is not known. This record belongs to a study of T cells after yellow fever vaccination. General study results and limits: Abundant contaminating clonotypes from the bulk population could appear in FACS-sorted repertoires.

One entry per CDR3 protein results from TCRdb running MiXCR on the 5' RACE reads. The data hold approximately 550,000 distinct CDR3 sequences, with 15% to 20% observed a single time. The germline V and J ends were trimmed by 6 bases and 6 bases, with 9 bases remaining between them. The CDR3 runs 11 residues. Germline CDR1 and CDR2: MNHEY and SVGAGI. The clonotype comes from a man aged 30-40 years who received the YFV17D yellow fever vaccine. The chain recombines TRBV6-5 with TRBJ2-7; D gene unclear. This specimen consisted of PBMCs, obtained 15 days after the yellow fever booster vaccination. Here the CDR3 DNA reads TGTGCCAGCAGCAGTGGCTCCGAGCAGTACTTC. Its protein is CASSSGSEQYF.